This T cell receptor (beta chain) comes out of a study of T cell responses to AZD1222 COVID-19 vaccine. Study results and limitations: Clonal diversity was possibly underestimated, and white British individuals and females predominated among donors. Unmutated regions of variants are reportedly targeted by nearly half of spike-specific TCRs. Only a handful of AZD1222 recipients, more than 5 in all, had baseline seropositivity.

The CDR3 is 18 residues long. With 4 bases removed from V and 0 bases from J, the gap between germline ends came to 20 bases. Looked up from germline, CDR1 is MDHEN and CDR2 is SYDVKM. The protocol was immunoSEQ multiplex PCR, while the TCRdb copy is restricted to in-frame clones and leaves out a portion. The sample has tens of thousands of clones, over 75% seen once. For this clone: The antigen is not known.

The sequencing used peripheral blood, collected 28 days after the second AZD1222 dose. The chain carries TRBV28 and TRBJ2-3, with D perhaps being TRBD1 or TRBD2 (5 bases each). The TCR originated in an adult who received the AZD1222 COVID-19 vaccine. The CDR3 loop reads CASSSTGTKTSSTDTQYF. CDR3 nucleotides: TGTGCCAGCAGTTCAACCGGGACGAAAACATCTAGCACAGATACGCAGTATTTT. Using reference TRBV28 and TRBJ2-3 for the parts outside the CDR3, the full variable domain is DVKVTQSSRYLVKRTGEKVFLECVQDMDHENMFWYRQDPGLGLRLIYFSYDVKMKEKGDIPEGYSVSREKKERFSLILESASTNQTSMYLCASSSTGTKTSSTDTQYFGPGTRLTVL.